This TCR beta chain was sequenced in a study of T cell repertoires in aging, cancer and after chemotherapy. The template was genomic DNA from peripheral blood, not RNA. The CDR3 spans 15 residues. The germline V gene encodes CDR1 SGHAT and CDR2 FQNNGV. The V gene lost 3 bases and the J gene lost 6 bases, with 18 bases spanning the gap. TRB rearrangements spanning V, D and J were amplified using mixed TRB-A/B primers. TCRdb passed the multiplex PCR reads through MiXCR, listing each CDR3 protein once. Of 400 to 550 distinct CDR3 sequences in the sample, 30% to 45% were seen once. This receptor was identified in a human donor with a solid tumor. The sample was blood. This sequence joins TRBV11-2 and TRBJ2-7; TRBD1 or TRBD2 may be the D gene (5 bases each). The CDR3 loop reads CASSLRVGRPGEQYF. The CDR3 bases are TGTGCCAGCAGCTTGCGTGTGGGACGTCCCGGCGAGCAGTACTTC. Filled out from reference TRBV11-2 and TRBJ2-7, the complete variable domain reads EAGVAQSPRYKIIEKRQSVAFWCNPISGHATLYWYQQILGQGPKLLIQFQNNGVVDDSQLPKDRFSAERLKGVDSTLKIQPAKLEDSAVYLCASSLRVGRPGEQYFGPGTRLTVT.